This TCR beta chain was captured in a study of blood T cell repertoires in COVID-19. Whole-study context: COVID-19 samples, acute and convalescent, were from the United States, Italy and Spain.

Some clones are missing from TCRdb's copy, which holds only in-frame ones; the method was immunoSEQ multiplex PCR. The table includes 250,000 or so clones, 70% to 90% detected once. The CDR3 sequence is 11 residues long. Germline CDR1 reads LGHNA; CDR2 reads YNFKEQ. The V gene end was trimmed by 8 bases and the J gene end by 7 bases; junction bases not matched to a gene: 4. Cohort placement rested on clinical history that participants reported themselves. V is TRBV4-2 and J is TRBJ1-1; 7 nucleotides line up with TRBD1. The source is a man between 25 and 39 years old who had recovered from COVID-19. What was sequenced was PBMCs or T cells enriched from blood (not recorded which). In DNA, the CDR3 is TGTGCCAGCTCCAGGGACAGTGAAGCTTTCTTT. Amino acid sequence: CASSRDSEAFF.